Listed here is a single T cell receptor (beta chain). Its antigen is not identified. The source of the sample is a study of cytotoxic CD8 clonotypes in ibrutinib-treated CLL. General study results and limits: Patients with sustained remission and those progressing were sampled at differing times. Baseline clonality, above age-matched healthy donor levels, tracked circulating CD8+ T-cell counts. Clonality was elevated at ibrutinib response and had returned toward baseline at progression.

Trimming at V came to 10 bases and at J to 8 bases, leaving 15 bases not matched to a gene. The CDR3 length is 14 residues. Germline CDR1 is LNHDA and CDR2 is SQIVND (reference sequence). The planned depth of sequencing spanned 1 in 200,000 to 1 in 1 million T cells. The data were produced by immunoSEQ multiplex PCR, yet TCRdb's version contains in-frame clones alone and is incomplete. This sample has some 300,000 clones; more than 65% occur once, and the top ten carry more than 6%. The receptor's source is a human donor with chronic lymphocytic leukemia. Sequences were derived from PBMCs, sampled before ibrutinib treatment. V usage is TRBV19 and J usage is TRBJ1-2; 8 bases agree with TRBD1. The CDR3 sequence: CATRDRSFPRGYTF. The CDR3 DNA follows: TGTGCCACCAGGGACAGGTCTTTTCCCCGAGGCTACACCTTC.